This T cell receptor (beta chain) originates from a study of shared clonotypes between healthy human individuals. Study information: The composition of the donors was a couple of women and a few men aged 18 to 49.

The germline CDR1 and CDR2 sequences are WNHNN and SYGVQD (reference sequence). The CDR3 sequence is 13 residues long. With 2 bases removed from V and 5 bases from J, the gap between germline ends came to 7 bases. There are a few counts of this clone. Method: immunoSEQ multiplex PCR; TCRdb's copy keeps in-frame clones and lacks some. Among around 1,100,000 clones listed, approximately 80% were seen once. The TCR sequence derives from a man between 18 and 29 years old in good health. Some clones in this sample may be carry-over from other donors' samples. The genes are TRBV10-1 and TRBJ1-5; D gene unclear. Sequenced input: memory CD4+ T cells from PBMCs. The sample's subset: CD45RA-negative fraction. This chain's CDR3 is CASSEGEYQPQHF. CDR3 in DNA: TGCGCCAGCAGTGAGGGGGAATATCAGCCCCAGCATTTT.